These 26 T cell receptor beta chains were all obtained from the same sample, sequenced in a study of identical twins. Each CDR3 protein gets one entry after TCRdb re-called the 5' RACE reads with MiXCR. The table records 520,000 or so distinct CDR3 sequences, under 25% of them present only once. The sample also formed part of further work on T cells expressing NK-cell markers.

What was sequenced was CD4+ T cells sorted from blood. The origin of the receptors is a woman between 18 and 29 years old in good health.

This clonotype came up many times. This chain connects TRBV7-2 to TRBJ2-5; perhaps TRBD2 as D (6 bases). The V end lost 2 bases, the J end lost 2 bases, and 12 bases lay between the germline ends. In germline, CDR1 is SGHTA, CDR2 FQGNSA. This CDR3 spans 15 amino acids. The CDR3 protein is CASSLTSWLQETQYF. The CDR3 nucleotides are TGTGCCAGCAGCTTAACTAGCTGGTTACAAGAGACCCAGTACTTC.

The gene calls are TRBV6-5 and TRBJ1-1; D unresolved. V lost 0 bases to trimming and J lost 7 bases, with 15 bases between them. From germline, CDR1 is MNHEY and CDR2 SVGAGI. CDR3 size: 15 residues. Here the CDR3 DNA reads TGTGCCAGCAGTTACTCCAGGACTGGCCCGGGTGAAGCTTTCTTT. Translating it yields CASSYSRTGPGEAFF.

This sequence joins TRBV29-1 and TRBJ2-1; 8 nucleotides match TRBD1. V lost 1 base, J lost 6 bases, and 14 bases stayed unmatched. The CDR3 consists of 17 residues. Germline CDR1 reads SQVTM; CDR2 reads ANQGSEA. The CDR3 DNA reads TGCAGCGTTGAAGGAGGGGACAGGTCGGGGACAATCAATGAGCAGTTCTTC. It translates to CSVEGGDRSGTINEQFF.

The chain recombines TRBV14 with TRBJ1-1, with 8 bases lining up with TRBD1. This CDR3 spans 15 amino acids. V trimming: 5 bases; J trimming: 1 base; junction bases outside the gene matches: 6. CDR1 SGHDN and CDR2 FVKESK come from the germline V gene. The CDR3 reads CASSSRQGKNTEAFF. CDR3 sequence (DNA): TGTGCCAGCAGCTCCAGACAGGGGAAGAACACTGAAGCTTTCTTT.

The rearrangement links TRBV12-3 or TRBV12-4 to TRBJ1-4, with D tentatively TRBD1 (6 bases). The V gene lost 6 bases and the J gene lost 5 bases, with 10 bases spanning the gap. The CDR3 length is 13 residues. The DNA of the CDR3 is TGTGCCAGCAGGCGGACAGTAAATGAAAAACTGTTTTTT. Protein: CASRRTVNEKLFF.

The J gene is TRBJ1-1, the V gene TRBV6-1; D unclear. Germline CDR1 and CDR2: MNHNS and SASEGT. The CDR3 runs to 10 residues. V was shortened by 7 bases and J by 3 bases, with 3 bases between the two germline ends. CDR3: CASTDTEAFF. The CDR3, as DNA: TGTGCCAGCACCGACACTGAAGCTTTCTTT.

This rearrangement joins TRBV7-9 to TRBJ2-7, with TRBD2 identical over 7 bases. The CDR3 runs 14 residues. Germline CDR1 and CDR2: SEHNR and FQNEAQ (reference sequence). The junction had 6 bases not matched to a gene; V was cut back by 2 bases and J by 5 bases. The CDR3 nucleotides are TGTGCCAGCAGCTTACTCGCGGGAGATAACGAGCAGTACTTC. Translating it yields CASSLLAGDNEQYF.

This clonotype was seen a handful of times. The chain carries TRBV12-3 or TRBV12-4 and TRBJ2-7; 9 nucleotides line up with TRBD2. CDR3 length equals 14 residues. Germline trimming cut 6 bases from V and 11 bases from J; bases unmatched to any gene: 14. CDR3 coding DNA: TGTGCCAGCAGGCTCCCCATTAGCGGGAGTCGAAAGTACTTC. This translates into CASRLPISGSRKYF.

In this sample, this clonotype turned up many times. The chain couples TRBV12-3 or TRBV12-4 to TRBJ2-7; possibly TRBD1 or TRBD2 for D (5 bases each). Deletions cut 1 base from V and 2 bases from J, with 21 bases between. This CDR3 has 18 amino acids. CDR3 coding DNA: TGTGCCAGCAGTTTAGGGACTTGGTATAAAGGGGAACCCTACGAGCAGTACTTC. Translation: CASSLGTWYKGEPYEQYF.

CDR3 sequence reads: CASSSGPAVPDTQYF. DNA of the CDR3: TGTGCCAGCAGCTCGGGACCAGCGGTTCCCGATACGCAGTATTTT. The chain is built from TRBV12-3 or TRBV12-4 and TRBJ2-3; TRBD1 or TRBD2 may be the D gene (5 bases each). V was clipped by 6 bases and J by 6 bases, with 19 bases between them. The CDR3 extends over 15 amino acids.

The chain employs TRBV5-1 and TRBJ2-5; TRBD2 matches at 9 bases. V lost 4 bases and J lost 5; bases outside the gene matches: 12. CDR1 and CDR2 from the germline V gene are SGHRS and YFSETQ. The CDR3 has 16 amino acids. CDR3 sequence (DNA): TGCGCCAGCAGCCAAAAGACTAGCGGATGGGAGGAGACCCAGTACTTC. Protein sequence: CASSQKTSGWEETQYF.

The V call is TRBV5-1, the J call TRBJ1-1; D unclear. Per germline, CDR1 SGHRS and CDR2 YFSETQ. V was shortened by 0 bases and J by 5 bases, with 8 bases between the two germline ends. The CDR3 loop spans 13 amino acids. In DNA form, the CDR3 reads TGCGCCAGCAGCTTGGGGGCAGCGACTGAAGCTTTCTTT. Amino acids: CASSLGAATEAFF. Full variable domain (outside the CDR3, taken from reference TRBV5-1 and TRBJ1-1): KAGVTQTPRYLIKTRGQQVTLSCSPISGHRSVSWYQQTPGQGLQFLFEYFSETQRNKGNFPGRFSGRQFSNSRSEMNVSTLELGDSALYLCASSLGAATEAFFGQGTRLTVV.

This clonotype was detected ten times or more. This chain uses TRBV2 with TRBJ1-5; D is ambiguous. Per the germline V gene, CDR1 is SNHLY and CDR2 is FYNNEI. The CDR3 has 13 amino acids. V lost 6 bases to trimming and J lost 0 bases, with 6 bases between them. CDR3 sequence (DNA): TGTGCCAGCAGCCGGGATAGCAATCAGCCCCAGCATTTT. Its translation: CASSRDSNQPQHF.

This clonotype was observed a handful of times. The V and J genes are TRBV5-1 and TRBJ2-3; the match to TRBD2 covers 7 bases. CDR3 length equals 13 residues. The trim removed 0 bases at V and 8 bases at J, leaving 3 bases unmatched. Germline CDR1 SGHRS, CDR2 YFSETQ. CDR3 bases: TGCGCCAGCAGCTTGGAGGCTAGCGGTACGCAGTATTTT. It translates to CASSLEASGTQYF. Complete variable domain (other parts from reference TRBV5-1 and TRBJ2-3): KAGVTQTPRYLIKTRGQQVTLSCSPISGHRSVSWYQQTPGQGLQFLFEYFSETQRNKGNFPGRFSGRQFSNSRSEMNVSTLELGDSALYLCASSLEASGTQYFGPGTRLTVL.

This clonotype was detected ten times or more. The J gene is TRBJ2-1, the V gene TRBV4-2; no firm D call. V lost 0 bases and J 7 bases, leaving 4 bases between the germline ends. This CDR3 contains 12 residues. CDR1 is LGHNA and CDR2 is YNFKEQ in the germline V gene. The CDR3 loop is CASSQDRNEQFF. For the CDR3, the DNA is TGTGCCAGCAGCCAAGATAGAAATGAGCAGTTCTTC.

V usage is TRBV7-9 and J usage is TRBJ2-3; D may be TRBD2 (6 bases). Trimming shortened V by 5 bases and J by 1 base, and 16 bases separated the two germline ends. This CDR3 comprises 16 residues. Germline assignment: CDR1 SEHNR and CDR2 FQNEAQ (reference sequence). CDR3 sequence: CASSPRSTRGTDTQYF. In DNA form, the CDR3 reads TGTGCCAGCAGCCCCCGGTCGACTAGGGGCACAGATACGCAGTATTTT.

This rearrangement joins TRBV7-2 to TRBJ2-2; no clear D. The CDR3 length is 12 residues. Trimming cost V 5 bases and J 3 bases, with 4 bases left between them. Germline CDR1 and CDR2: SGHTA and FQGNSA. The CDR3 protein is CASSTDTGELFF. The CDR3 bases are TGTGCCAGCAGCACCGACACCGGGGAGCTGTTTTTT.

This chain connects TRBV20-1 to TRBJ1-1; possible D gene TRBD1, 6 bases. The CDR3 is 14 amino acids. Germline CDR1 is DFQATT and CDR2 is SNEGSKA (reference sequence). The V end was cut by 3 bases, the J end by 2 bases, with 13 bases between. DNA for the CDR3: TGCAGTGCTAGCAAGGGACATTCTAACACTGAAGCTTTCTTT. Protein: CSASKGHSNTEAFF.

The chain is built from TRBV15 and TRBJ1-3; the D gene is possibly TRBD1 (5 bases). Germline-derived CDR1 and CDR2 are LNHNV and YYDKDF (reference sequence). V was trimmed by 4 bases and J by 2 bases, leaving 15 bases between them. CDR3 size: 16 residues. The CDR3 region is CATSKNPREAGNTIYF. CDR3 in DNA: TGTGCCACCAGCAAAAACCCCAGGGAAGCTGGAAACACCATATATTTT. The full variable domain, in which reference TRBV15 and TRBJ1-3 provide the parts outside the CDR3, is DAMVIQNPRYQVTQFGKPVTLSCSQTLNHNVMYWYQQKSSQAPKLLFHYYDKDFNNEADTPDNFQSRRPNTSFCFLDIRSPGLGDTAMYLCATSKNPREAGNTIYFGEGSWLTVV.

Many counts were recorded for this clonotype. The chain joins TRBV9 to TRBJ2-3; D remains ambiguous. V lost 2 bases, J lost 4 bases, and 2 bases lay in between. CDR3 size: 11 residues. The germline V gene has CDR1 SGDLS and CDR2 YYNGEE. The CDR3 coding sequence is TGTGCCAGCAGCGTGGCAGATACGCAGTATTTT. Amino acid sequence: CASSVADTQYF. The full variable domain, its missing parts supplied by reference TRBV9 and TRBJ2-3, is DSGVTQTPKHLITATGQRVTLRCSPRSGDLSVYWYQQSLDQGLQFLIQYYNGEERAKGNILERFSAQQFPDLHSELNLSSLELGDSALYFCASSVADTQYFGPGTRLTVL.

This clonotype has just a few counts. The rearrangement uses TRBV3-1 and TRBJ2-3; the D gene is possibly TRBD1 (6 bases). The CDR3 runs 14 residues. Trimming took 3 bases from V and 6 from J, leaving 13 bases between them. CDR1 is LGHDT and CDR2 is YNNKEL in the germline V gene (reference sequence). CDR3 coding DNA: TGTGCCAGCAGCCACTTACAGGGCCAGGATACGCAGTATTTT. This gives the protein CASSHLQGQDTQYF.

This clonotype was detected a few times. The CDR3 reads CASSYYHPGQGGTGELFF. The CDR3 DNA is TGTGCCAGCAGCTATTATCACCCGGGACAGGGGGGAACCGGGGAGCTGTTTTTT. The chain carries TRBV12-3 or TRBV12-4 and TRBJ2-2, with 11 positions matching TRBD1. The V and J ends lost 6 bases and 5 bases, in that order; junction bases with no gene match: 14. The CDR3 totals 18 residues.

This clonotype was counted a single time. This chain joins TRBV3-1 and TRBJ1-5; TRBD1 agrees at 9 bases. The CDR3 runs 16 residues. Unmatched junction bases numbered 10, after V lost 3 bases and J lost 7 bases. Germline CDR1 is LGHDT and CDR2 is YNNKEL (reference sequence). CDR3 loop: CASSHRTGTGPQPQHF. CDR3 bases: TGTGCCAGCAGCCACCGAACCGGGACAGGGCCCCAGCCCCAGCATTTT. Variable domain in full (rest from reference TRBV3-1 and TRBJ1-5): DTAVSQTPKYLVTQMGNDKSIKCEQNLGHDTMYWYKQDSKKFLKIMFSYNNKELIINETVPNRFSPKSPDKAHLNLHINSLELGDSAVYFCASSHRTGTGPQPQHFGDGTRLSIL.

The V and J genes are TRBV5-1 and TRBJ2-7, with D possibly matching TRBD2 (6 bases). This CDR3 contains 12 residues. V lost 5 bases and J 4 bases, leaving 10 bases between the germline ends. Germline V gives CDR1 SGHRS, CDR2 YFSETQ. In DNA form, the CDR3 reads TGCGCCAGCAGTGGTGGACTATACGAGCAGTACTTC. It specifies CASSGGLYEQYF.

This chain uses TRBV20-1 with TRBJ2-7, with TRBD1 matching 9 bases. CDR3 length: 15 amino acids. The junction had 11 bases not matched to a gene; V was cut back by 5 bases and J by 3 bases. Germline V lookup: CDR1 DFQATT, CDR2 SNEGSKA (reference sequence). The CDR3 sequence: CSAGAPGTGSYEQYF. The DNA of the CDR3 is TGCAGTGCTGGGGCCCCGGGGACAGGGAGCTACGAGCAGTACTTC.

This chain uses TRBV30 with TRBJ2-1; possibly TRBD2 for D (6 bases). The CDR3 is made up of 15 amino acids. Per the germline V gene, CDR1 is GTSNPN and CDR2 is SVGIG (reference sequence). V was clipped by 4 bases and J by 6 bases, with 19 bases between them. The CDR3 bases are TGTGCCTGGACCCGGGGGTCTAGTAGCCTCAATGAGCAGTTCTTC. Translation: CAWTRGSSSLNEQFF.